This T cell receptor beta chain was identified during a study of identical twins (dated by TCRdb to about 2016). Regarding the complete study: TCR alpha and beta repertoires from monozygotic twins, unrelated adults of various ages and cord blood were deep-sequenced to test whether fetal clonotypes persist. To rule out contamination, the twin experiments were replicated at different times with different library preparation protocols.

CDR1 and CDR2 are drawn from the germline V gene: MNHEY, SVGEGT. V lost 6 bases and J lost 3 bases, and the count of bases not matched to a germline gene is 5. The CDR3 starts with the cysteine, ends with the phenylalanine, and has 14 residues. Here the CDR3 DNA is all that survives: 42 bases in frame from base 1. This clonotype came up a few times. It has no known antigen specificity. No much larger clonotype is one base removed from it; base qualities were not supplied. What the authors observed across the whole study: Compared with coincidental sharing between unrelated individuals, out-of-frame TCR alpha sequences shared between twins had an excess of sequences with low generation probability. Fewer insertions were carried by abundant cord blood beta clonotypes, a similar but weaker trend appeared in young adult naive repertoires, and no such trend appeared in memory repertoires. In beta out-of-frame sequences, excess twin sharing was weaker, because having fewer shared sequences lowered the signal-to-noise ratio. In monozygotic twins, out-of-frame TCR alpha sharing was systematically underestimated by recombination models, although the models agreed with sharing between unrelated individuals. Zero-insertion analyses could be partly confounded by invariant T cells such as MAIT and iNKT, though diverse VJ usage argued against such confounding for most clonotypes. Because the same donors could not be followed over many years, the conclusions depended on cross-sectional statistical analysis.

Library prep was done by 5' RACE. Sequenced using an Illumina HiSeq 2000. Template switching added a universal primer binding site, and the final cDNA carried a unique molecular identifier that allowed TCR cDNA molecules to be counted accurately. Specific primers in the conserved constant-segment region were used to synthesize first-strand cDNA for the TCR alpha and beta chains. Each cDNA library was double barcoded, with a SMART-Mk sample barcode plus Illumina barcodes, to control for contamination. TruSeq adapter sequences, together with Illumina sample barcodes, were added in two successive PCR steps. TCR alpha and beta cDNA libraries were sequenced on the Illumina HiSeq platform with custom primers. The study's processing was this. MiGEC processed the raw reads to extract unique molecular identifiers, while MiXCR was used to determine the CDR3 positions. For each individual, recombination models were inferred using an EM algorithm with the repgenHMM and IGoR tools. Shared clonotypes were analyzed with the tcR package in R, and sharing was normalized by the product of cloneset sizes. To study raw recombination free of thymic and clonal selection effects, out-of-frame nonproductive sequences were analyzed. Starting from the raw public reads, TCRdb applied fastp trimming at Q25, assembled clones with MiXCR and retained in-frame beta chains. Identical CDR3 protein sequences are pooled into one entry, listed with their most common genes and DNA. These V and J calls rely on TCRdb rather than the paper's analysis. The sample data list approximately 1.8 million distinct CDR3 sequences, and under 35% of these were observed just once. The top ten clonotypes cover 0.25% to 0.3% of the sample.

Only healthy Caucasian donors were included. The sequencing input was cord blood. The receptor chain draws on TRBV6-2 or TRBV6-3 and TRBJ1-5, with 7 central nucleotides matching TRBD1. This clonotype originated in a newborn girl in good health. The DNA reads TGTGCCAGCAGCCGACAGGGACTCAATCAGCCCCAGCATTTT. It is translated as CASSRQGLNQPQHF.